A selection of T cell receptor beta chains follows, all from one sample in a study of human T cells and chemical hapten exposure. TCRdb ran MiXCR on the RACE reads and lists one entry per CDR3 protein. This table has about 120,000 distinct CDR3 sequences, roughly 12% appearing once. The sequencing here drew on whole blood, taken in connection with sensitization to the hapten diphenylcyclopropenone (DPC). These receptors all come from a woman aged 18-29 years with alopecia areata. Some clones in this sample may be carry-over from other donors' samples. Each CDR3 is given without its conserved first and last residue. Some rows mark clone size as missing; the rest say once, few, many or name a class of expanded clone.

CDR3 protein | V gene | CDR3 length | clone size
ASGLDSNQPQH | TRBV12-5 | 11 | many
ASSLKGLNYEQY | TRBV5-6 | 12 | .
ASRIQGLKYNEQF | TRBV2 | 13 | many
ASWRTGFTLSTEAF | TRBV28 | 14 | .
ASSQGAAATYEQY | TRBV4-1 | 13 | .
ASSAYSFSHEQY | TRBV19 | 12 | few
ASSDSWDSLRGNTEAF | TRBV6-4 | 16 | few
ASSQAFNEQF | TRBV4-3 | 10 | .
ASSEAPGSTDTQY | TRBV6-1 | 13 | .
ASRRTVTEAF | TRBV6-5 | 10 | .
SVGPHFNTGELF | TRBV29-1 | 12 | .
SVDRTGRDTEAF | TRBV29-1 | 12 | few
ASSQGTGANTGELF | TRBV7-2 | 14 | .
ASSPGLTSTDTQY | TRBV7-2 | 13 | many
ASSQDGLWTEAF | TRBV14 | 12 | .
ASSLTENTEAF | TRBV6-2/TRBV6-3 | 11 | few
ASSPDSSSYNEQF | TRBV13 | 13 | .
ASSLERGTYNEQF | TRBV7-3 | 13 | few
ASSLGAERGGSYNEQF | TRBV11-3 | 16 | .
AWNLNYGHT | TRBV30 | 9 | .
ASSYPTDTQY | TRBV6-2/TRBV6-3 | 10 | .
ASSYGGPGANVLT | TRBV18 | 13 | many
ASSRTSGGPTDTQY | TRBV14 | 14 | few
SVEGPDTQY | TRBV29-1 | 9 | many
ACDPAGTGNSPLH | TRBV30 | 13 | .
ASSLEGGDDTQY | TRBV4-2 | 12 | .
ASSHSTGRNTEAF | TRBV5-4 | 13 | .